This TCR beta chain was retrieved from a study of spatial heterogeneity in lung cancer. The table lists this clonotype with many counts. What it recognizes is unknown. This CDR3 contains 14 residues. V was trimmed by 4 bases and J by 0 bases, leaving 11 bases between them. From germline, CDR1 is SQVTM and CDR2 ANQGSEA. TCRdb used MiXCR to reprocess the 5' RACE reads, holding one entry per CDR3 protein. The sample lists about 100,000 distinct CDR3 sequences, 4% to 4.5% occurring once. Time point denoted: sample taken at primary tumor resection. The donor group consisted of around 70 patients who had untreated, early-stage non-small cell lung cancer. Notes on the study in general: In tumors, expanded intratumoral alpha and beta TCR counts tracked mutation counts.

Sequenced material: lung tumor tissue, taken at surgery. The chain combines TRBV29-1 with TRBJ2-3; tentatively, D is TRBD2 (5 bases). This clonotype originated in a male donor with early-stage non-small cell lung cancer. CDR3 amino acids: CSVARVPSTDTQYF. The DNA for the CDR3 is TGCAGCGTTGCGAGGGTCCCTAGCACAGATACGCAGTATTTT.